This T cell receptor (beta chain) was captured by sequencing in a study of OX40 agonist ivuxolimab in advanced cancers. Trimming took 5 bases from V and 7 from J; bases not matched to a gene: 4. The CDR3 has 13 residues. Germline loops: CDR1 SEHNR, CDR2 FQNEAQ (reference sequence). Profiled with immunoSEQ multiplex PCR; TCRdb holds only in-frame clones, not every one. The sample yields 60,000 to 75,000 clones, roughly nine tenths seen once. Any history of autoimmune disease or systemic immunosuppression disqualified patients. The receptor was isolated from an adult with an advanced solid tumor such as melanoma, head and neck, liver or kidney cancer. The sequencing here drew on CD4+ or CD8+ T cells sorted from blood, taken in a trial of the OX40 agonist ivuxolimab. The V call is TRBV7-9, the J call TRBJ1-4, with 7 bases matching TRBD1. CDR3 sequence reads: CASSRRQGEKLFF. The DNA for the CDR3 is TGTGCCAGCAGCCGTCGACAGGGTGAAAAACTGTTTTTT.